This paragraph reports one T cell receptor beta chain. These data originate in a study of CD8 T cells in Susac syndrome. At the level of the study: At the time of blood draw, patients with Susac syndrome were therapy-naive, receiving corticosteroids, or receiving intravenous immunoglobulin alone.

Trimming shortened V by 2 bases and J by 6 bases, and 12 bases separated the two germline ends. CDR1 is SGDLS, CDR2 YYNGEE, per germline. The CDR3 consists of 14 residues. Reverse transcription used roughly 0.45 to 1 ug RNA and random hexamers. Coverage of TCR beta CDR3 amplification by immunoSEQ multiplex PCR extended to 54 Vbeta and 13 Jbeta. TCRdb analysed the immunoSEQ multiplex PCR reads with MiXCR anew, one entry per CDR3 protein. The sample records 240,000 or so distinct CDR3 sequences, about 96% being singletons. What was sequenced was CD4+ T cells from PBMCs. This clonotype was obtained from a human donor with Susac syndrome. The chain is built from TRBV9 and TRBJ2-1; no clear D gene. The chain's CDR3 is CASSVGSWSNEQFF. DNA for the CDR3: TGTGCCAGCAGCGTTGGCAGCTGGAGCAATGAGCAGTTCTTC.